The 11 T cell receptor beta chains given below trace back to one sample, sequenced in a study of T cell changes during pregnancy in multiple sclerosis. Only in-frame clones appear in the TCRdb table, and some are missing; sequencing was by immunoSEQ multiplex PCR. Of roughly 70,000 clones in the sample, approximately 92% were seen once. Source: peripheral blood, taken in the first trimester of pregnancy. These receptors were obtained from a female donor with multiple sclerosis, enrolled in a pregnancy study.

The table lists this clone with a few counts. This rearrangement joins TRBV19 to TRBJ1-5; D is ambiguous. Germline V gene lookup returns CDR1 LNHDA and CDR2 SQIVND (reference sequence). V shed 4 bases and J shed 6 bases, with 10 bases lying between them. The CDR3 spans 13 residues. The CDR3 loop reads CASSSLPGQPQHF. CDR3 DNA: TGTGCCAGTAGTAGCCTTCCGGGTCAGCCCCAGCATTTT. Full variable domain (remainder filled in from reference TRBV19 and TRBJ1-5): DGGITQSPKYLFRKEGQNVTLSCEQNLNHDAMYWYRQDPGQGLRLIYYSQIVNDFQKGDIAEGYSVSREKKESFPLTVTSAQKNPTAFYLCASSSLPGQPQHFGDGTRLSIL.

The chain is built from TRBV4-2 and TRBJ2-5; D gene unclear. V lost 1 base and J lost 0, with 6 bases in between. This CDR3 spans 14 amino acids. Per germline, CDR1 LGHNA and CDR2 YNFKEQ. Written as DNA, the CDR3 is TGTGCCAGCAGCCAAGGCGCCAACCAAGAGACCCAGTACTTC. It codes for CASSQGANQETQYF.

The CDR3 here is CASSVAASGGQGDTQYF. The CDR3 DNA reads TGTGCCAGCAGCGTAGCAGCTAGCGGGGGGCAGGGAGATACGCAGTATTTT. The V gene is TRBV9, the J gene TRBJ2-3; 11 bases are shared with TRBD2. J lost 5 bases, V lost 0 bases, and 8 bases had no gene match. CDR3 length: 17 amino acids. CDR1 SGDLS and CDR2 YYNGEE come from the germline V gene.

The V gene is TRBV30, the J gene TRBJ2-3; 11 bases are shared with TRBD2. The ends lost 4 bases at V and 1 base at J; junction bases unmatched: 10. Looked up from germline, CDR1 is GTSNPN and CDR2 is SVGIG (reference sequence). The CDR3 extends over 17 amino acids. The CDR3 sequence: CAWTGLAGGGGTDTQYF. The CDR3 DNA is TGTGCCTGGACCGGGCTAGCGGGGGGCGGGGGCACAGATACGCAGTATTTT.

V gene TRBV10-3 combines with J gene TRBJ1-1; 8 bases fit TRBD1. This CDR3 is built from 14 residues. Germline CDR1 and CDR2: ENHRY and SYGVKD. V lost 6 bases, J lost 1 base, and 4 bases stayed unmatched. Written as DNA, the CDR3 is TGTGCCATCAGGTCAGACAGGGGGAACACTGAAGCTTTCTTT. Protein product: CAIRSDRGNTEAFF.

The V call is TRBV27, the J call TRBJ2-3, with 13 bases that match TRBD2. CDR3 length equals 18 residues. The V gene's germline CDR1 is MNHEY and CDR2 SMNVEV (reference sequence). Germline trimming cut 1 base from V and 5 bases from J; bases unmatched to any gene: 9. The CDR3 loop is CASSLLLAGGHLLDTQYF. CDR3 bases: TGTGCCAGCAGTTTATTACTAGCGGGGGGGCATCTATTAGATACGCAGTATTTT.

The chain recombines TRBV5-1 with TRBJ2-7, with a weak D call TRBD1 (6 bases). The V gene's germline CDR1 is SGHRS and CDR2 YFSETQ. This CDR3 has 17 residues. Trimming stripped 2 bases from V and 3 bases from J, with 21 bases between. The CDR3 nucleotides read TGCGCCAGCAGCTTAACCTCCGGGACAAGCCAGATCTACGAGCAGTACTTC. This translates into CASSLTSGTSQIYEQYF.

J is TRBJ1-1 and V is TRBV6-1; D is possibly TRBD1 (5 bases). The CDR3 has 14 residues. Between the trimmed V and J ends, which lost 11 bases and 1 base, there was a span of 17 bases. Germline values: CDR1 MNHNS, CDR2 SASEGT. Written as DNA, the CDR3 is TGTGCCGGCGGGGAGGGCGGGGCGAACACTGAAGCTTTCTTT. Its protein product is CAGGEGGANTEAFF.

This chain links TRBV19 with TRBJ2-7; 7 bases line up with TRBD1. Germline CDR1 is LNHDA and CDR2 is SQIVND (reference sequence). V shed 5 bases and J 7 bases; nucleotides not matched to a gene: 11. CDR3 length: 14 amino acids. The DNA of the CDR3 is TGTGCCAGTAGTCCTGGACAGGTGATTATGGAGCAGTACTTC. It translates to CASSPGQVIMEQYF. Filled out from reference TRBV19 and TRBJ2-7, the complete variable domain reads DGGITQSPKYLFRKEGQNVTLSCEQNLNHDAMYWYRQDPGQGLRLIYYSQIVNDFQKGDIAEGYSVSREKKESFPLTVTSAQKNPTAFYLCASSPGQVIMEQYFGPGTRLTVT.

The chain joins TRBV5-1 to TRBJ2-3; TRBD1 matches at 7 bases. CDR3 length equals 16 residues. CDR1 and CDR2 (germline): SGHRS, YFSETQ. V trimming: 3 bases; J trimming: 2 bases; junction bases outside the gene matches: 9. The CDR3 region is CASSWVTQGNTDTQYF. The DNA for the CDR3 is TGCGCCAGCAGCTGGGTAACACAGGGGAACACAGATACGCAGTATTTT.

The genes are TRBV28 and TRBJ1-2; possible D gene TRBD1, 6 bases. Per germline, CDR1 MDHEN and CDR2 SYDVKM. CDR3 length: 13 amino acids. V lost 3 bases and J 6 bases, leaving 11 bases between the germline ends. Written as DNA, the CDR3 is TGTGCCAGCAGTTTGATCCAGGGGAATGGCTACACCTTC. Its translation is CASSLIQGNGYTF.